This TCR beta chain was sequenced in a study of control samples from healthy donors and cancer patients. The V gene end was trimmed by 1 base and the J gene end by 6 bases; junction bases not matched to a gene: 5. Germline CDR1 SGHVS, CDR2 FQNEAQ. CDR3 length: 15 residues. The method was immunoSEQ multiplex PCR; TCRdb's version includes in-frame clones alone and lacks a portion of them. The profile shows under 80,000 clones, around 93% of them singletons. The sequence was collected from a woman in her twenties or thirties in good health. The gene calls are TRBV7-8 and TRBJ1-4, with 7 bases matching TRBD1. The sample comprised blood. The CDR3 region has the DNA TGTGCCAGCAGCTTAGTTCAGGGGGGGGATGAAAAACTGTTTTTT. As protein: CASSLVQGGDEKLFF.